This T cell receptor beta chain was sequenced for a study of T cells in pancreatic ductal adenocarcinoma. Remarks on this clone: The antigen is not known.

Selected pancreatic ductal adenocarcinoma patients had undergone surgery without neoadjuvant therapy. Using immunoSEQ multiplex PCR, the repertoire was profiled, and TCRdb retains in-frame clones only, with some absent. The sample includes around 9,000 clones, about 61% seen only once; the top ten take around 25%. The V end lost 6 bases, the J end lost 8 bases, and 17 bases lay between the germline ends. CDR1 and CDR2 (germline): SGHDT, YYEEEE. CDR3 length equals 13 residues. Whole-study results and caveats: The resected pancreatic cancer cohort was biased toward the minority with early-stage disease. Tumor and blood clonality did not differ significantly, about 0.1 versus 0.065. Unique clonotypes were around 8-fold more numerous in blood than in tumor.

The material sequenced was pancreatic tumor tissue. The sequence was obtained from a human donor with pancreatic ductal adenocarcinoma. The J gene is TRBJ1-2, the V gene TRBV5-6, with D possibly TRBD1 on 5 matching bases. The CDR3, as DNA: TGTGCCAGCATCGAGAGGGGCCGGGACGGCTACACCTTC. This encodes CASIERGRDGYTF.